Many counts were recorded for the clone carrying this TCR beta chain. The target antigen is unknown. Unique molecular identifiers were present on cDNA, and template switching added a universal primer site. TCRdb reanalysed the 5' RACE reads using MiXCR and keeps one entry per CDR3 protein. The sample holds around 200,000 distinct CDR3 sequences, around a tenth seen once. The sample comes from a study of identical twins. Germline loops: CDR1 ENHRY, CDR2 SYGVKD. The CDR3 spans 17 residues. Trimming removed 3 bases from V and 9 bases from J; junction bases left unmatched: 16. Study-wide results and caveats: Out-of-frame beta sequences exhibited a weaker degree of excess twin sharing.

The chain is built from TRBV10-3 and TRBJ2-1; the match to TRBD1 covers 8 bases. This TCR came from a woman aged 18 to 35 in good health. The sequenced sample was memory (CD45RO+) T cells sorted from blood. Written as DNA, the CDR3 is TGTGCCATCAGTGAACACTCAGGGGGCACTAGTTATCCTGAGCAGTTCTTC. Translation: CAISEHSGGTSYPEQFF.